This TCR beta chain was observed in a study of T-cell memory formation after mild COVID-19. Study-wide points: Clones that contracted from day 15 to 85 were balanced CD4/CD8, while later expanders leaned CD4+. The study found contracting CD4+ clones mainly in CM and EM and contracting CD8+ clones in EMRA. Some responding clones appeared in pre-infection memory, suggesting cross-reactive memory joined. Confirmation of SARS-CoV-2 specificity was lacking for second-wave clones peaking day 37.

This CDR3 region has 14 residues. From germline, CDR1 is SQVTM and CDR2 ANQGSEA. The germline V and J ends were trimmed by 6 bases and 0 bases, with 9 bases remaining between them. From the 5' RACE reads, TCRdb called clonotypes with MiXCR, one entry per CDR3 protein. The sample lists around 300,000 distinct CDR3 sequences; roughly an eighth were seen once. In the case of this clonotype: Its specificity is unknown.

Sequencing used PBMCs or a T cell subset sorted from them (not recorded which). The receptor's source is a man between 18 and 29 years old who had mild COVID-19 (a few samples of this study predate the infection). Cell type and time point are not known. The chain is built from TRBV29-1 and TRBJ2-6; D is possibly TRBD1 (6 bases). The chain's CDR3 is CSVDSSSGANVLTF. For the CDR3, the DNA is TGCAGCGTGGACAGTTCCTCTGGGGCCAACGTCCTGACTTTC. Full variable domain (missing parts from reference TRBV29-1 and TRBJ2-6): SAVISQKPSRDICQRGTSLTIQCQVDSQVTMMFWYRQQPGQSLTLIATANQGSEATYESGFVIDKFPISRPNLTFSTLTVSNMSPEDSSIYLCSVDSSSGANVLTFGAGSRLTVL.